This T cell receptor beta chain derives from a study of blood T cell repertoires in COVID-19. Libraries were prepared by immunoSEQ multiplex PCR; TCRdb keeps only in-frame clonotypes and omits some of them. The sample records approximately 300,000 clones, 86% being singletons. Clinical histories supplied by participants themselves formed the basis of cohort assignment. Unmatched junction bases numbered 3, after V lost 8 bases and J lost 1 base. The length of the CDR3 is 13 residues. The germline V gene encodes CDR1 WNHNN and CDR2 SYGVQD (reference sequence). The receptor was isolated from a woman younger than 35 who had recovered from COVID-19. Input material: PBMCs or T cells enriched from blood (not recorded which). The rearrangement links TRBV10-1 to TRBJ1-1, with 8 bases lining up with TRBD1. The CDR3 DNA is TGCGCCAGCCGGACAGGGAGGAACACTGAAGCTTTCTTT. Translated: CASRTGRNTEAFF.